This T cell receptor beta chain was observed in a study of blood T cells in healthy people across ages. This clonotype turned up a few times. The junction departs from the called germline gene at one end, perhaps through a read error. The CDR3 runs to 13 residues. CDR1 and CDR2 from the germline V gene are SGHTA and FQGNSA. Primers used in a second PCR of roughly 7 to 11 cycles were a sample-barcoded 5' primer and a J-beta primer mix. TCRdb called the 5' RACE reads again in MiXCR, with one record for every CDR3 protein. The sample lists hundreds of thousands of distinct CDR3 sequences, approximately 21% occurring once.

This clonotype originated in a man aged 65-85 years in good health. The genes are TRBV7-2 and TRBJ2-5; 11 nucleotides agree with TRBD2. The sample was blood. The CDR3 here is CASSSQLAGEEFF. CDR3 DNA: TGTGCCAGCAGCTCTCAACTAGCGGGAGAGGAGTTCTTC.